The present T cell receptor beta chain was sequenced within a study of beta chain features in type 1 diabetes. About the research overall: The samples had approximately 100,000,000 sorted cells examined in all. General observations from the study: TCRB CDR3s were moderately but significantly shorter in Type 1 diabetes patients in all four CD4+ subsets. PCR may have favored shorter templates equally in patients and controls. Comparison showed that naive, central memory and Treg TCRB repertoires appeared more similar among patients than among healthy donors.

Sequenced material consisted of expressed TCRB transcripts (all of the isolated RNA was reverse transcribed). Assay: immunoSEQ multiplex PCR; the TCRdb copy retains only in-frame clones and omits some. In the table there are 150,000 to 190,000 clones, about 8.5% of which are singletons. About this clone itself: Its antigen is not known. At one end the junction does not follow the germline gene, possibly because of a read error.

In germline, CDR1 is MNHEY, CDR2 SMNVEV (reference sequence). CDR3 length equals 13 residues. Material for sequencing was central memory CD4+ T cells from blood. The chain combines TRBV27 with TRBJ1-1; D gene uncertain. This sequence originates from a man in his late teens or twenties in good health. The CDR3 DNA reads as TGTGCCAGCAGATTATCTCGAGACACTGAAGCTTTCTTT. Its translation: CASRLSRDTEAFF.